The clone carrying this TCR beta chain came up once. This entry belongs to a study of T cell changes during pregnancy in multiple sclerosis. V dropped 4 bases and J dropped 7; count of bases not matched to a gene: 6. This CDR3 is built from 14 residues. The germline V gene encodes CDR1 SGHRS and CDR2 YFSETQ. Repertoires were generated with immunoSEQ multiplex PCR, while TCRdb's copy carries only in-frame clones and drops some. The sample holds tens of thousands of clones, around 92% seen once. This receptor was taken from a female donor in good health, enrolled as a control in a pregnancy study. This chain uses TRBV5-1 with TRBJ2-7; 12 bases map to TRBD1. The material was CD4+ T cells from peripheral blood mononuclear cells, obtained in the second trimester of pregnancy. DNA for the CDR3: TGCGCCAGCAGCGCGGGACAGGGGGCGAGGGAGCAGTACTTC. It specifies CASSAGQGAREQYF.